This T cell receptor beta chain was sequenced during a study of blood T cell repertoires in COVID-19. The overall study: From the United States, Italy and Spain came samples of acute and convalescent COVID-19. The cDNA or gDNA used as material had been derived from T cells, B-cell-depleted T cells, or PBMCs.

The CDR3 sequence is 19 residues long. Original handling: Counts of nucleated cells, estimated from reference gene primer amplification, were obtained. Produced via immunoSEQ multiplex PCR; TCRdb's table is partial and in-frame only. Clone size and the V and J calls come from that table; the DNA yielded D and trimming. The table records fewer than 150,000 clones, 85% to 90% of them present only once. The source of this sequence is a woman in her thirties or forties with acute or convalescent COVID-19. Sequencing used peripheral blood. This chain joins TRBV21-1 and TRBJ2-1; the table calls TRBD2, which could not be checked here. TRBV21-1 is listed as a pseudogene. The DNA for the CDR3 is TGTGCCAGCAGCAAAGAACTAGCGGGGGGATCGAGCTCCTACAATGAGCAGTTCTTC. It translates to CASSKELAGGSSSYNEQFF.